The source of this TCR beta chain is a study of blood T cell repertoires in COVID-19. Study information: Some COVID-19 samples were acute and others convalescent; all came from the United States, Italy and Spain. T cells, B-cell-depleted T cells, or PBMCs provided the cDNA or gDNA that served as material.

This CDR3 region has 14 residues. Trimming removed 5 bases from V and 5 bases from J, with 16 bases in between. The germline CDR1 and CDR2 sequences are SGHTA and FQGTGA. Source study methods: How many nucleated cells were present was estimated from reference gene primer amplification. The data were produced by immunoSEQ multiplex PCR, yet TCRdb's version contains in-frame clones alone and is incomplete. D and trimming were read from the DNA, whereas the V and J calls and clone size are those reported in that table. The sample records more than 65,000 clones, approximately 88% being singletons. J is TRBJ2-7 and V is TRBV7-3; D remains unclear. This receptor was obtained from a woman in her fifties or sixties with acute or convalescent COVID-19. Sample: peripheral blood. This CDR3 reads CASSPREGSNEQYF. The CDR3 region has the DNA TGTGCCAGCAGCCCACGAGAAGGTAGCAACGAGCAGTACTTC.